This T cell receptor (beta chain) was captured in a study of prognosis after radiotherapy for stage I lung cancer. At the level of the study: A few patients had oligometastatic NSCLC after their primary tumor was surgically resected, and under 15 patients had newly diagnosed primary stage I lung tumors. Radiotherapy used SBRT, divided into 3 to 5 fractions and reaching a biologically effective dose of at least 100 Gy.

V gave up 5 bases and J gave up 7 bases; unmatched junction bases: 6. Looked up from germline, CDR1 is MNHNS and CDR2 is SASEGT. This CDR3 has 15 residues. General study results and limits: When patients developed distant metastases, their Shannon entropy after stereotactic body radiation therapy was lower.

Two-round multiplex PCR amplified TCR beta CDR3 from genomic DNA. Used in first-round PCR were primers specific to each TRBV and TRBJ gene. Using its own MiXCR run on the multiplex PCR reads, TCRdb lists one record per CDR3 protein. Among tens of thousands of distinct CDR3 sequences listed, 48% were seen once. A draw of roughly 5.8 milliliters of peripheral blood took place at each of two time points. Details on this clonotype: Its antigen is not identified.

The clonotype comes from a donor over 45 with non-small cell lung cancer. This chain connects TRBV6-1 to TRBJ2-2; 11 bases line up with TRBD1. The material was PBMCs, obtained before or after stereotactic body radiation therapy (not recorded which). The CDR3 reads CASSLTDRGHGELFF. CDR3 in DNA: TGTGCCAGCAGTCTAACGGACAGGGGGCACGGGGAGCTGTTTTTT.